The clone carrying this T cell receptor (beta chain) has a handful of counts. The antigen remains unidentified. This specimen belongs to a study of cytomegalovirus exposure and HLA in healthy donors. A multiplex PCR was run with 60 Vbeta primers and 13 Jbeta primers. Sequenced by immunoSEQ multiplex PCR; TCRdb stores in-frame clones only, minus some. Of 100,000 or so clones detected, roughly 75% appear once; the ten largest clones hold 13% to 15%. J lost 7 bases, V lost 5 bases, and 5 bases had no gene match. This CDR3 is built from 13 residues. Germline V gives CDR1 SGHAT, CDR2 FQNNGV. Notes on the study in general: TCR beta chain V- and J-gene trimming was linked, in a later analysis, to a missense variant in DCLRE1C.

This receptor was taken from a male donor in good health and CMV-seropositive. The sample consisted of PBMCs. The chain uses TRBV11-2 and TRBJ2-1; 7 positions match TRBD1. This chain's CDR3 is CASSRDRLNEQFF. The CDR3 DNA sequence: TGTGCCAGCAGCCGGGACAGACTTAATGAGCAGTTCTTC.